The 30 T cell receptor beta chains reported below all come from one sample, sequenced in a study of vaccination and CD4 T cells after COVID-19. Treatment of the sample: roughly 10-day PBMC culture with coronavirus spike peptide pools or control peptides (ViraFEST assay). The antigens for these receptors are not known. Cultured CD4+ T-cell DNA underwent Oncomine TCR Beta short-read sequencing. TCRdb reanalysed the PCR reads using MiXCR and keeps one entry per CDR3 protein. The repertoire has approximately 22,000 distinct CDR3 sequences, roughly 40% of them found once; the top ten carry about a fifth. The sample here was CD4+ T cells from blood, cultured in vitro, taken before SARS-CoV-2 vaccination. The receptors come from a human donor who received a COVID-19 vaccine.

The sample holds one count of this clonotype. The chain is built from TRBV18 and TRBJ2-2; unclear D gene. Germline CDR1 is KGHSH and CDR2 is LQKENI. V was pared by 1 base and J by 3 bases, with 9 bases between. The CDR3 sequence is 15 residues long. The CDR3: CASSPLARDTGELFF. The CDR3 nucleotides read TGTGCCAGCTCACCACTGGCAAGAGACACCGGGGAGCTGTTTTTT.

This clonotype was recorded only once. The chain employs TRBV5-1 and TRBJ2-1, with 11 positions matching TRBD2. The germline gives CDR1 SGHRS, CDR2 YFSETQ. The CDR3 runs to 16 residues. V gave up 0 bases and J gave up 4 bases; unmatched junction bases: 3. CDR3 sequence: CASSLALAGGYNEQFF. CDR3 sequence (DNA): TGCGCCAGCAGCTTGGCCCTAGCGGGGGGTTACAATGAGCAGTTCTTC.

Only a few counts were recorded for this clonotype. V usage is TRBV30 and J usage is TRBJ2-7; the D call may be TRBD1 or TRBD2 (6 bases each). Trimming took off 0 bases at V and 2 bases at J, with 11 bases between the two ends. Germline lookup yields CDR1 GTSNPN and CDR2 SVGIG (reference sequence). This CDR3 comprises 14 residues. CDR3 region: CAWSVQGGPYEQYF. The DNA for the CDR3 is TGTGCCTGGAGTGTACAGGGAGGCCCCTACGAGCAGTACTTC.

This chain uses TRBV6-1 with TRBJ2-6; perhaps TRBD1 as D (6 bases). This CDR3 is 15 amino acids long. The V end lost 6 bases, the J end lost 4 bases, and 13 bases lay between the germline ends. Germline loops: CDR1 MNHNS, CDR2 SASEGT. The CDR3 loop reads CASSHRDTGANVLTF. The CDR3 nucleotides read TGTGCCAGCAGCCACCGGGACACCGGGGCCAACGTCCTGACTTTC.

A single count supports this clonotype. The chain employs TRBV4-2 and TRBJ2-5; 11 nucleotides line up with TRBD1. Germline trimming cut 4 bases from V and 5 bases from J; bases unmatched to any gene: 6. Germline CDR1 LGHNA, CDR2 YNFKEQ. The CDR3 consists of 15 residues. The CDR3 region is CASSLRTGGAETQYF. The CDR3 coding sequence is TGTGCCAGCAGCCTCCGGACAGGGGGCGCGGAGACCCAGTACTTC.

V gene TRBV6-1 combines with J gene TRBJ1-2, with 9 bases aligning to TRBD1. V trimming: 3 bases; J trimming: 5 bases; junction bases outside the gene matches: 10. Germline V gene data show CDR1 as MNHNS and CDR2 as SASEGT. There are 16 residues in the CDR3. The CDR3 DNA follows: TGTGCCAGCAGTGATTGGAGGTGGGGACAGGGATATGGCTACACCTTC. The encoded protein is CASSDWRWGQGYGYTF.

V and J are TRBV11-1 and TRBJ2-1, with 9 bases lining up with TRBD2. Germline lookup yields CDR1 SGHAT and CDR2 FQDESV (reference sequence). With V trimmed by 3 bases and J by 6 bases, 6 bases remained unmatched. The CDR3 has 15 residues. CDR3 DNA sequence: TGTGCCAGCAGCTTGACTAGCGGAATCTTCAATGAGCAGTTCTTC. It codes for CASSLTSGIFNEQFF.

This chain connects TRBV9 to TRBJ2-4, with D perhaps matching TRBD1 (5 bases). The CDR3 is 19 residues long. Germline CDR1 and CDR2: SGDLS and YYNGEE. With 0 bases removed from V and 0 bases from J, the gap between germline ends came to 19 bases. In DNA form, the CDR3 reads TGTGCCAGCAGCGTAGAGGGGATCGGGTTTCAAAAAGCCAAAAACATTCAGTACTTC. Translating gives CASSVEGIGFQKAKNIQYF.

The sample holds one count of this clonotype. One end of the junction fails to match germline, which may point to a read error. The chain is built from TRBV30 and TRBJ2-5; D gene uncertain. The CDR3 spans 14 residues. Germline values: CDR1 GTSNPN, CDR2 SVGIG (reference sequence). Here the CDR3 reads CVWSPIWAEETQYF. The CDR3 bases are TGTGTCTGGAGCCCTATCTGGGCGGAAGAGACCCAGTACTTC.

Only a few counts were recorded for this clonotype. This rearrangement joins TRBV19 to TRBJ1-2; D remains unclear. There are 15 residues in the CDR3. Per germline, CDR1 LNHDA and CDR2 SQIVND (reference sequence). Trimming shortened V by 10 bases and J by 2 bases, and 20 bases separated the two germline ends. The CDR3 DNA follows: TGTGCCACCCATTCGGGAACATATCGAAACTATGGCTACACCTTC. Translated, it gives CATHSGTYRNYGYTF.

DNA of the CDR3: TGTGCCAGCAGTTTGGGGACAGGGCTGAATGAGCAGTTCTTC. It yields the protein CASSLGTGLNEQFF. V usage is TRBV12-3 or TRBV12-4 and J usage is TRBJ2-1; 9 nucleotides match TRBD1. The CDR3 is made up of 14 amino acids. The ends lost 3 bases at V and 7 bases at J; junction bases unmatched: 4.

The chain uses TRBV7-8 and TRBJ1-2; D is unclear. The V and J ends lost 5 bases and 6 bases respectively, with 22 bases between them. In germline, CDR1 is SGHVS, CDR2 FQNEAQ. CDR3 length equals 16 residues. CDR3 coding DNA: TGTGCCAGCAGCCCCACCTCCGGACGGGCTGGGGATGGCTACACCTTC. It specifies CASSPTSGRAGDGYTF.

V and J are TRBV12-3 or TRBV12-4 and TRBJ1-3, with 12 bases matching TRBD1. The junction had 13 bases not matched to a gene; V was cut back by 3 bases and J by 4 bases. This CDR3 has 19 residues. The CDR3 coding sequence is TGTGCCAGCAGTTTTTCCGGGACAGGGGGCGCGACCCCCGGAAACACCATATATTTT. Protein product: CASSFSGTGGATPGNTIYF.

The genes are TRBV7-3 and TRBJ2-2; 8 bases fit TRBD1. Germline values: CDR1 SGHTA, CDR2 FQGTGA. Losses at the gene ends were 6 bases for V and 7 bases for J; bases not matched to a gene: 10. This CDR3 is 15 amino acids long. CDR3 coding DNA: TGTGCCAGCAGTCCCGACAGGGGTTGGAGCGGGGAGCTGTTTTTT. The encoded protein is CASSPDRGWSGELFF.

This clonotype has a handful of counts. CDR3 nucleotides: TGTGCCAGTGTATCGGGACAGGGGGATGGCTACACCTTC. Translating gives CASVSGQGDGYTF. V and J are TRBV28 and TRBJ1-2; TRBD1 aligns across 11 bases. CDR1 is MDHEN and CDR2 is SYDVKM in the germline V gene. The V gene end was trimmed by 9 bases and the J gene end by 6 bases; junction bases not matched to a gene: 6. This CDR3 has 13 amino acids.

This clonotype has more than one count but fewer than ten. A junction boundary mismatches the germline segment, possibly from a read error. The rearrangement links TRBV24-1 to TRBJ1-5; 9 positions match TRBD1. The germline V gene has CDR1 KGHDR and CDR2 SFDVKD. The CDR3 covers 14 residues. CDR3 sequence: CATSVLTGGQPQHF. The CDR3 bases are TGTGCCACCAGTGTTTTGACAGGGGGTCAGCCCCAGCATTTT.

The rearrangement links TRBV5-3 to TRBJ1-1; tentative D call: TRBD1 (5 bases). TRBV5-3 is placed among ORFs of uncertain function. This CDR3 region has 15 residues. V was pared by 1 base and J by 5 bases, with 15 bases between. CDR3 region: CARSLMRLGGTEAFF. CDR3 DNA sequence: TGTGCCAGAAGCTTGATGCGCCTCGGGGGGACTGAAGCTTTCTTT.

This clonotype appeared a few times. V usage is TRBV21-1 and J usage is TRBJ1-5. TRBV21-1 is termed a pseudogene. CDR3 length: 16 residues. The CDR3 DNA reads TGTGCCAGCAGCAAATGGGGAGGGGTTAGCAATCAGCCCCAGCATTTT. Its protein is CASSKWGGVSNQPQHF.

J is TRBJ1-2 and V is TRBV30, with 12 nucleotides matching TRBD1. Looked up from germline, CDR1 is GTSNPN and CDR2 is SVGIG (reference sequence). The V and J ends lost 8 bases and 2 bases, in that order; junction bases with no gene match: 12. This CDR3 is 16 amino acids long. The CDR3 DNA sequence: TGTGCCAGACACCCCGGGACAGGGGGCGTAAACTATGGCTACACCTTC. Translation: CARHPGTGGVNYGYTF.

Only a few counts were recorded for this clonotype. This chain links TRBV20-1 with TRBJ1-6; the D gene is possibly TRBD1 (6 bases). V lost 6 bases, J lost 2 bases, and 14 bases lay in between. This CDR3 is 15 amino acids long. Per germline, CDR1 DFQATT and CDR2 SNEGSKA (reference sequence). CDR3 sequence: CSARPGGPYNSPLHF. Written as DNA, the CDR3 is TGCAGTGCCCGACCGGGGGGCCCCTATAATTCACCCCTCCACTTT.

The rearrangement uses TRBV24-1 and TRBJ2-7, with D uncertain. This CDR3 region has 13 residues. The V end lost 9 bases, the J end lost 5 bases, and 16 bases lay between the germline ends. CDR1 and CDR2 (germline): KGHDR, SFDVKD. CDR3 DNA sequence: TGTGCCACCGCCGGGCGGATCGATGACGAGCAGTACTTC. This encodes CATAGRIDDEQYF.

In this sample, this clonotype turned up a few times. The V gene is TRBV19, the J gene TRBJ2-3, with D perhaps being TRBD1 or TRBD2 (6 bases each). CDR3 length: 16 residues. Germline CDR1 and CDR2: LNHDA and SQIVND (reference sequence). Trimming removed 1 base from V and 3 bases from J, with 14 bases in between. Here the CDR3 reads CASSIGAGHATDTQYF. For the CDR3, the DNA is TGTGCCAGTAGTATAGGGGCGGGACACGCTACAGATACGCAGTATTTT.

In its sample, this clonotype was seen a few times. This rearrangement joins TRBV30 to TRBJ2-5, with 7 bases matching TRBD2. This CDR3 has 12 amino acids. V was pared by 5 bases and J by 2 bases, with 2 bases of the junction left unmatched. Germline assignment: CDR1 GTSNPN and CDR2 SVGIG (reference sequence). The CDR3 is CAWVGLQETQYF. CDR3 bases: TGTGCCTGGGTGGGACTACAAGAGACCCAGTACTTC. The variable domain in full, with the rest retrieved from reference TRBV30 and TRBJ2-5, is SQTIHQWPATLVQPVGSPLSLECTVEGTSNPNLYWYRQAAGRGLQLLFYSVGIGQISSEVPQNLSASRPQDRQFILSSKKLLLSDSGFYLCAWVGLQETQYFGPGTRLLVL.

This chain links TRBV7-9 with TRBJ2-3; 7 positions match TRBD2. The germline V gene has CDR1 SEHNR and CDR2 FQNEAQ (reference sequence). The junction had 3 bases not matched to a gene; V was cut back by 1 base and J by 2 bases. The CDR3 has 15 residues. The CDR3 protein is CASSLEAGTTDTQYF. CDR3 in DNA: TGTGCCAGCAGCTTAGAAGCGGGGACCACAGATACGCAGTATTTT.

This rearrangement joins TRBV6-1 to TRBJ2-7, with 7 bases lining up with TRBD2. Germline V gene lookup returns CDR1 MNHNS and CDR2 SASEGT. The V gene end was trimmed by 9 bases and the J gene end by 4 bases; junction bases not matched to a gene: 12. This CDR3 comprises 14 residues. CDR3 DNA: TGTGCCAGTACCCGCGGGGGAGTTGAGTACGAGCAGTACTTC. Translated: CASTRGGVEYEQYF.

DNA for the CDR3: TGTGCCAGCAGCCCTCGGAGTGCACCGGACGCTGAAGCTTTCTTT. Amino acid sequence: CASSPRSAPDAEAFF. The chain couples TRBV9 to TRBJ1-1, with D unresolved. Germline V gene lookup returns CDR1 SGDLS and CDR2 YYNGEE. The CDR3 loop spans 15 amino acids. V was pared by 4 bases and J by 6 bases, with 19 bases between. The complete variable domain, with remaining parts taken from reference TRBV9 and TRBJ1-1, reads DSGVTQTPKHLITATGQRVTLRCSPRSGDLSVYWYQQSLDQGLQFLIQYYNGEERAKGNILERFSAQQFPDLHSELNLSSLELGDSALYFCASSPRSAPDAEAFFGQGTRLTVV.

V gene TRBV12-3 or TRBV12-4 combines with J gene TRBJ2-7; TRBD2 might be the D (5 bases). V lost 1 base and J lost 12, with 10 bases in between. This CDR3 has 11 amino acids. The CDR3 here is CASSLGERRYF. DNA of the CDR3: TGTGCCAGCAGTTTAGGGGAGAGAAGGTACTTC.

This clonotype was observed a handful of times. This sequence joins TRBV2 and TRBJ1-6; 7 bases are shared with TRBD1. CDR1 and CDR2 (germline): SNHLY, FYNNEI. The CDR3 runs to 17 residues. V shed 4 bases and J 6 bases; nucleotides not matched to a gene: 12. Here the CDR3 reads CASSGGGGFGINSPLHF. The CDR3 nucleotides are TGTGCCAGCAGTGGAGGGGGCGGGTTCGGGATTAATTCACCCCTCCACTTT.

The gene calls are TRBV6-5 and TRBJ2-5; 12 bases are a match to TRBD2. The CDR3 has 16 residues. J gave up 6 bases and V 4 bases, and 9 bases lay outside the gene matches. Germline V gene lookup returns CDR1 MNHEY and CDR2 SVGAGI. CDR3 DNA sequence: TGTGCCAGCAGTTCTTCTAGCGGGGGGGTCCCAAAGACCCAGTACTTC. Translated: CASSSSSGGVPKTQYF.

CDR3 protein: CAISRQGSSYNSPLHF. As DNA, the CDR3 is TGTGCCATCAGCCGGCAAGGCAGCTCCTATAATTCACCCCTCCACTTT. The V call is TRBV10-3, the J call TRBJ1-6; D is unclear. V lost 6 bases and J lost 0, with 12 bases in between. Germline V CDR1 and CDR2: ENHRY, SYGVKD. This CDR3 is 16 amino acids long.